These 18 T cell receptor beta chains came from one sample sequenced in a study of blood T cell repertoires in COVID-19. Generated by immunoSEQ multiplex PCR, the TCRdb table keeps only in-frame clones and is missing some. The table records approximately 120,000 clones, over 75% of them present only once. Source material: peripheral blood. These receptors were taken from a woman between 50 and 59 years old with acute or convalescent COVID-19.

V and J are TRBV5-1 and TRBJ2-7, with 7 bases that match TRBD1. V was pared by 4 bases and J by 2 bases, with 15 bases of the junction left unmatched. There are 17 residues in the CDR3. The V gene's germline CDR1 is SGHRS and CDR2 YFSETQ. The CDR3 region has the DNA TGCGCCAGCAGCCCTCACTCCCCTATCGGGACAGCCTACGAGCAGTACTTC. This sequence encodes CASSPHSPIGTAYEQYF.

The rearrangement joins TRBV23-1 to TRBJ2-7; 9 positions match TRBD1. TRBV23-1 is reported as an ORF; its role is uncertain. The CDR3 consists of 14 residues. V shed 4 bases, J shed 4 bases, and the junction held 5 bases outside the gene matches. In DNA form, the CDR3 reads TGCGCCAGCAGTCGGGACAGGGCTACTTACGAGCAGTACTTC. The encoded protein is CASSRDRATYEQYF.

The chain carries TRBV20-1 and TRBJ2-7, with D perhaps matching TRBD1 (5 bases). V lost 3 bases and J 3 bases, leaving 6 bases between the germline ends. This CDR3 comprises 11 residues. Looked up from germline, CDR1 is DFQATT and CDR2 is SNEGSKA (reference sequence). The CDR3 coding sequence is TGCAGTGCTAGCAGGGACTACGAGCAGTACTTC. It codes for CSASRDYEQYF.

This chain links TRBV5-4 with TRBJ2-7, with 7 bases fitting TRBD1. V gave up 7 bases and J gave up 0 bases; unmatched junction bases: 7. The germline V gene encodes CDR1 SGHNT and CDR2 YYREEE (reference sequence). This CDR3 spans 14 amino acids. The CDR3 loop is CASGSGTDSYEQYF. The CDR3, as DNA: TGTGCCAGCGGGTCCGGGACAGACTCCTACGAGCAGTACTTC.

The V gene is TRBV9, the J gene TRBJ2-3; 12 nucleotides align to TRBD2. Germline V gene sequence: CDR1 SGDLS, CDR2 YYNGEE. This CDR3 has 18 amino acids. Trimming removed 3 bases from V and 0 bases from J; junction bases left unmatched: 8. The CDR3, as DNA: TGTGCCAGCAGCGAAGGGCTAGCGGGGGGGACTAGCACAGATACGCAGTATTTT. It is translated as CASSEGLAGGTSTDTQYF.

There are a few counts of this clone. V usage is TRBV7-3 and J usage is TRBJ1-1, with 9 bases aligning to TRBD1. The ends lost 5 bases at V and 5 bases at J; junction bases unmatched: 6. Germline V gene sequence: CDR1 SGHTA, CDR2 FQGTGA. The CDR3 sequence is 14 residues long. In DNA, the CDR3 is TGTGCCAGCAGCGAGGGACAGGGTCGGACTGAAGCTTTCTTT. This encodes CASSEGQGRTEAFF.

The chain uses TRBV5-6 and TRBJ2-5, with D perhaps matching TRBD1 (6 bases). Germline V gene sequence: CDR1 SGHDT, CDR2 YYEEEE. The CDR3 extends over 14 amino acids. V lost 7 bases, J lost 4 bases, and 17 bases lay in between. The CDR3 here is CASQLGGIGETQYF. In DNA form, the CDR3 reads TGTGCCAGCCAGCTAGGGGGAATAGGAGAGACCCAGTACTTC.

This chain uses TRBV5-1 with TRBJ1-1; the match to TRBD1 covers 7 bases. The V gene's germline CDR1 is SGHRS and CDR2 YFSETQ. The CDR3 is 13 amino acids. The V gene end was trimmed by 7 bases and the J gene end by 3 bases; junction bases not matched to a gene: 6. CDR3: CASELDRDTEAFF. The DNA for the CDR3 is TGCGCCAGCGAACTAGACAGGGACACTGAAGCTTTCTTT.

The J gene is TRBJ1-1, the V gene TRBV18; 7 bases line up with TRBD1. The CDR3 sequence is 15 residues long. The trim removed 3 bases at V and 3 bases at J, leaving 7 bases unmatched. In germline, CDR1 is KGHSH, CDR2 LQKENI. CDR3 nucleotides: TGTGCCAGCTCACCGGGTAGGGGGCTGGACACTGAAGCTTTCTTT. This sequence encodes CASSPGRGLDTEAFF.

This rearrangement joins TRBV19 to TRBJ1-4, with no clear D. The V end lost 1 base, the J end lost 0 bases, and 12 bases lay between the germline ends. CDR1 LNHDA and CDR2 SQIVND come from the germline V gene (reference sequence). The CDR3 totals 17 residues. The CDR3 DNA follows: TGTGCCAGTAGTATAGCGACAAGTAGTGCAACTAATGAAAAACTGTTTTTT. Translated: CASSIATSSATNEKLFF.

This chain links TRBV5-1 with TRBJ1-1, with D maybe TRBD1 (6 bases). The CDR3 is 14 amino acids. V shed 4 bases and J shed 2 bases, with 12 bases lying between them. Germline V gene lookup returns CDR1 SGHRS and CDR2 YFSETQ. CDR3 DNA: TGCGCCAGCAGCCGGGACACCTTTAACACTGAAGCTTTCTTT. Translated: CASSRDTFNTEAFF.

The CDR3 is CASSWGRTSNQPQHF. CDR3 DNA: TGTGCCAGCAGCTGGGGCAGGACGAGCAATCAGCCCCAGCATTTT. The chain combines TRBV4-2 with TRBJ1-5, with a possible D match to TRBD1 (5 bases). The CDR3 has 15 residues. V was trimmed by 5 bases and J by 1 base, leaving 12 bases between them. CDR1 LGHNA and CDR2 YNFKEQ come from the germline V gene.

The genes are TRBV6-2 or TRBV6-3 and TRBJ2-1; TRBD2 aligns across 13 bases. This CDR3 comprises 20 residues. Germline CDR1 reads MNHEY; CDR2 reads SVGEGT. With 5 bases clipped from V and 0 bases from J, the junction kept 13 bases outside the gene matches. In DNA form, the CDR3 reads TGTGCCAGCAGTAGCGTTCGACTAGCGGGGGGTGGGAGCTCCTACAATGAGCAGTTCTTC. Its translation: CASSSVRLAGGGSSYNEQFF.

This chain links TRBV2 with TRBJ1-6; no reliable D call. The V end was cut by 10 bases, the J end by 5 bases, with 12 bases between. The CDR3 is 13 residues long. Germline lookup yields CDR1 SNHLY and CDR2 FYNNEI. The CDR3 sequence: CATREGNNSPLHF. The CDR3 nucleotides are TGTGCCACCCGGGAAGGGAATAATTCACCCCTCCACTTT.

J is TRBJ1-1 and V is TRBV9; D is undetermined. Per the germline V gene, CDR1 is SGDLS and CDR2 is YYNGEE. Between the trimmed V and J ends, which lost 6 bases and 3 bases, there was a span of 21 bases. The CDR3 has 16 residues. CDR3 DNA sequence: TGTGCCAGCACCCCGTCAAGGCCGGGGTGGGACACTGAAGCTTTCTTT. As protein: CASTPSRPGWDTEAFF. Variable domain in full (rest from reference TRBV9 and TRBJ1-1): DSGVTQTPKHLITATGQRVTLRCSPRSGDLSVYWYQQSLDQGLQFLIQYYNGEERAKGNILERFSAQQFPDLHSELNLSSLELGDSALYFCASTPSRPGWDTEAFFGQGTRLTVV.

The rearrangement uses TRBV11-2 and TRBJ2-1, with 7 nucleotides matching TRBD1. V dropped 4 bases and J dropped 6; count of bases not matched to a gene: 3. The CDR3 is 13 amino acids. From germline, CDR1 is SGHAT and CDR2 FQNNGV. Written as DNA, the CDR3 is TGTGCCAGCAGCTCGAACAGGGGCAATGAGCAGTTCTTC. This translates into CASSSNRGNEQFF.

V and J are TRBV10-1 and TRBJ2-2; D remains unclear. V lost 6 bases, J lost 0 bases, and 8 bases lay in between. CDR3 length: 14 residues. Germline V gene lookup returns CDR1 WNHNN and CDR2 SYGVQD (reference sequence). As DNA, the CDR3 is TGCGCCAGCAGAGAGCAGTCGAACACCGGGGAGCTGTTTTTT. Its translation is CASREQSNTGELFF.

The chain couples TRBV30 to TRBJ1-1; D may be TRBD1 (5 bases). V was cut by 1 base and J by 10 bases, with 16 bases left in between. This CDR3 has 13 residues. Germline V lookup: CDR1 GTSNPN, CDR2 SVGIG (reference sequence). As DNA, the CDR3 is TGTGCCTGGAGTGCCCAACCGGGACTACCAGCTTTCTTT. Translated: CAWSAQPGLPAFF. The whole variable domain, remainder taken from reference TRBV30 and TRBJ1-1, is SQTIHQWPATLVQPVGSPLSLECTVEGTSNPNLYWYRQAAGRGLQLLFYSVGIGQISSEVPQNLSASRPQDRQFILSSKKLLLSDSGFYLCAWSAQPGLPAFFGQGTRLTVV.